Below, 18 T cell receptor beta chains from the same sample are listed, as sequenced in a study of shared clonotypes between healthy human individuals. Here immunoSEQ multiplex PCR was the method, and the copy in TCRdb shows in-frame clones only, minus some. The sample shows some 2.4 million clones, roughly 93% of them seen only once. Sequenced: naive CD4+ T cells from PBMCs. The subset: CD45RA+ positively selected. Every receptor here comes from a man aged 18 to 30 in good health. Some clones in this sample may be carry-over from other donors' samples.

CDR3 bases: TGTGCCAGCAGCCCCGGGACAACCTTGGGGGAGACCCAGTACTTC. Translated, it gives CASSPGTTLGETQYF. This chain joins TRBV9 and TRBJ2-5, with D tentatively TRBD1 (6 bases). Germline CDR1 is SGDLS and CDR2 is YYNGEE. V shed 4 bases and J shed 5 bases, with 18 bases lying between them. This CDR3 is 15 amino acids long.

This chain uses TRBV7-8 with TRBJ2-1; TRBD2 agrees at 14 bases. The CDR3 is 19 amino acids. Per the germline V gene, CDR1 is SGHVS and CDR2 is FQNEAQ. V lost 5 bases and J lost 5; bases outside the gene matches: 14. CDR3 DNA sequence: TGTGCCAGCAGCCCCTCCTCGACTAGCGGGAGGGCCTCAGACAATGAGCAGTTCTTC. Translated: CASSPSSTSGRASDNEQFF.

The chain uses TRBV7-3 and TRBJ1-1; tentative D call: TRBD1 (5 bases). The V end lost 5 bases, the J end lost 0 bases, and 13 bases lay between the germline ends. The CDR3 loop spans 15 amino acids. Germline V CDR1 and CDR2: SGHTA, FQGTGA. CDR3 loop: CASSPGTVMNTEAFF. CDR3 coding DNA: TGTGCCAGCAGCCCTGGGACGGTCATGAACACTGAAGCTTTCTTT.

V usage is TRBV7-2 and J usage is TRBJ1-1; tentatively, D is TRBD1 (5 bases). The CDR3 consists of 14 residues. Germline CDR1 reads SGHTA; CDR2 reads FQGNSA. V lost 5 bases and J lost 1, with 11 bases in between. CDR3 sequence (DNA): TGTGCCAGCAGCGTCAAGGGACCGAACACTGAAGCTTTCTTT. Protein product: CASSVKGPNTEAFF.

The chain recombines TRBV28 with TRBJ2-7, with unresolved D. This CDR3 has 13 amino acids. The V end lost 2 bases, the J end lost 5 bases, and 10 bases lay between the germline ends. The germline CDR1 and CDR2 sequences are MDHEN and SYDVKM. CDR3 amino acids: CASSLRWGDEQYF. The DNA for the CDR3 is TGTGCCAGCAGTTTACGGTGGGGTGACGAGCAGTACTTC.

V is TRBV18 and J is TRBJ2-1; no reliable D call. CDR1 KGHSH and CDR2 LQKENI come from the germline V gene. This CDR3 is built from 16 residues. The V gene lost 1 base and the J gene lost 4 bases, with 14 bases spanning the gap. The CDR3 sequence is CASSPRTTSLYNEQFF. The CDR3 DNA reads as TGTGCCAGCTCACCACGAACGACCTCCCTTTACAATGAGCAGTTCTTC.

A remark on this clone: Other nucleotide sequences from this sample produce the same CDR3. V usage is TRBV6-6 and J usage is TRBJ2-1; D remains unclear. The CDR3 loop spans 11 amino acids. The V and J ends lost 8 bases and 2 bases respectively, with 4 bases between them. Germline CDR1 MNHNY, CDR2 SVGAGI (reference sequence). CDR3 in amino acids: CASSTYNEQFF. The CDR3 DNA reads TGTGCCAGCTCCACCTACAATGAGCAGTTCTTC.

The rearrangement uses TRBV5-1 and TRBJ2-4; the match to TRBD2 covers 9 bases. This CDR3 is 17 amino acids long. Germline CDR1 and CDR2: SGHRS and YFSETQ. Trimming cost V 4 bases and J 3 bases; bases outside gene matches: 11. The CDR3 DNA is TGCGCCAGCAGCCGAACCCAAGCGGGAGGCGGCAAAAACATTCAGTACTTC. Amino acids: CASSRTQAGGGKNIQYF.

With regard to this clone: In the same sample, other DNA sequences code for this CDR3. The rearrangement joins TRBV28 to TRBJ2-7; TRBD2 agrees at 8 bases. J lost 2 bases, V lost 6 bases, and 3 bases had no gene match. The CDR3 spans 13 residues. Germline lookup yields CDR1 MDHEN and CDR2 SYDVKM. Here the CDR3 reads CASRGTSPYEQYF. The CDR3 coding sequence is TGTGCCAGCAGGGGGACTAGTCCCTACGAGCAGTACTTC.

V and J are TRBV5-1 and TRBJ2-3; D may be TRBD2 (6 bases). The V end lost 1 base, the J end lost 5 bases, and 14 bases lay between the germline ends. CDR3 length: 15 residues. Germline CDR1 and CDR2: SGHRS and YFSETQ. The CDR3, as DNA: TGCGCCAGCAGCTTGCTTCCGGCGGGGCTAGATACGCAGTATTTT. It encodes CASSLLPAGLDTQYF.

The chain combines TRBV6-6 with TRBJ2-3; perhaps TRBD1 as D (6 bases). CDR1 and CDR2 from the germline V gene are MNHNY and SVGAGI (reference sequence). V dropped 6 bases and J dropped 2 bases, with 9 bases sitting between them. The CDR3 spans 13 residues. CDR3 coding DNA: TGTGCCAGCAGATACAGGGTCACAGATACGCAGTATTTT. Translating it yields CASRYRVTDTQYF.

This rearrangement joins TRBV6-5 to TRBJ1-5; unclear D gene. The germline gives CDR1 MNHEY, CDR2 SVGAGI. Trimming removed 8 bases from V and 3 bases from J, with 11 bases in between. This CDR3 contains 13 residues. CDR3 in DNA: TGTGCCAGCGGAGGGTTTTACAATCAGCCCCAGCATTTT. Its translation is CASGGFYNQPQHF.

Only a few counts were recorded for this clone. The chain employs TRBV19 and TRBJ1-1; D uncertain. V lost 3 bases and J 3 bases, leaving 11 bases between the germline ends. Per the germline V gene, CDR1 is LNHDA and CDR2 is SQIVND (reference sequence). This CDR3 region has 14 residues. DNA of the CDR3: TGTGCCAGTAGTATCGGATGGAGGGACACTGAAGCTTTCTTT. Protein: CASSIGWRDTEAFF.

The rearrangement uses TRBV6-5 and TRBJ2-7, with 7 bases fitting TRBD1. This CDR3 is built from 15 residues. Germline V gene lookup returns CDR1 MNHEY and CDR2 SVGAGI. The trim removed 0 bases at V and 6 bases at J, leaving 8 bases unmatched. The CDR3 DNA follows: TGTGCCAGCAGTTACTCGACAGGGTTTAGAAGCGAGCAGTACTTC. The encoded protein is CASSYSTGFRSEQYF.

The V call is TRBV29-1, the J call TRBJ2-7; 8 bases agree with TRBD2. CDR3 length equals 14 residues. Trimming took 8 bases from V and 3 from J; bases not matched to a gene: 12. Germline CDR1 reads SQVTM; CDR2 reads ANQGSEA. The CDR3 coding sequence is TGCAGCCCTCCCAGCGGGGGAGAGGACTACGAGCAGTACTTC. Translated, it gives CSPPSGGEDYEQYF.

The V and J genes are TRBV28 and TRBJ2-2; 9 bases agree with TRBD1. The germline CDR1 and CDR2 sequences are MDHEN and SYDVKM. V shed 7 bases and J 1 base; nucleotides not matched to a gene: 13. This CDR3 is built from 18 residues. The DNA for the CDR3 is TGTGCCAGCACCACCCCGCCCGGGGGACAGGGGAACACCGGGGAGCTGTTTTTT. Its translation is CASTTPPGGQGNTGELFF.

In regard to this clone: This sample also contains other DNA sequences that code for the same CDR3. This chain links TRBV19 with TRBJ1-1; D may be TRBD1 (6 bases). CDR1 and CDR2 from the germline V gene are LNHDA and SQIVND (reference sequence). The CDR3 sequence is 14 residues long. The V end was cut by 9 bases, the J end by 1 base, with 15 bases between. For the CDR3, the DNA is TGTGCCAGCAATCCGACAGGAGAGAACACTGAAGCTTTCTTT. Its protein product is CASNPTGENTEAFF.

This sequence joins TRBV19 and TRBJ1-5, with 8 bases aligning to TRBD1. This CDR3 spans 13 amino acids. J gave up 5 bases and V 7 bases, and 4 bases lay outside the gene matches. Germline V gives CDR1 LNHDA, CDR2 SQIVND (reference sequence). In DNA, the CDR3 is TGTGCCAGTAAGGACAGGGTAGATCAGCCCCAGCATTTT. It codes for CASKDRVDQPQHF.